One and the same sample provided the 20 T cell receptor beta chains below, sequenced in a study of cytomegalovirus exposure and HLA in healthy donors. The primer mix had 60 Vbeta and 13 Jbeta primers. Using immunoSEQ multiplex PCR, the repertoire was profiled, and TCRdb retains in-frame clones only, with some absent. The table has approximately 97,000 clones, 81% seen once. Sequencing was performed on PBMCs. Receptors were obtained from a middle-aged man in good health and CMV-seropositive.

This chain connects TRBV5-1 to TRBJ1-1; weak D call: TRBD1 (5 bases). The germline V gene has CDR1 SGHRS and CDR2 YFSETQ. The V end lost 0 bases, the J end lost 6 bases, and 24 bases lay between the germline ends. This CDR3 is built from 18 residues. CDR3 sequence (DNA): TGCGCCAGCAGCTTGGGTTATAGGCAGGACACTCCCCAGGCTGAAGCTTTCTTT. Translated, it gives CASSLGYRQDTPQAEAFF.

The genes are TRBV6-1 and TRBJ2-7; 8 bases map to TRBD1. CDR1 MNHNS and CDR2 SASEGT come from the germline V gene. Trimming took 7 bases from V and 0 from J; bases not matched to a gene: 8. The CDR3 is 15 amino acids. DNA of the CDR3: TGTGCCAGCAACACAAACAGGGGGAGCTCCTACGAGCAGTACTTC. Translated, it gives CASNTNRGSSYEQYF.

The V gene is TRBV28, the J gene TRBJ1-1; a weak D match, TRBD1 (5 bases). Germline CDR1 MDHEN, CDR2 SYDVKM. This CDR3 is built from 15 residues. V dropped 4 bases and J dropped 5 bases, with 17 bases sitting between them. As DNA, the CDR3 is TGTGCCAGCAGTTCGTCAGATCCCCGGGGGACTGAAGCTTTCTTT. Translating it yields CASSSSDPRGTEAFF. Full variable domain (remainder filled in from reference TRBV28 and TRBJ1-1): DVKVTQSSRYLVKRTGEKVFLECVQDMDHENMFWYRQDPGLGLRLIYFSYDVKMKEKGDIPEGYSVSREKKERFSLILESASTNQTSMYLCASSSSDPRGTEAFFGQGTRLTVV.

The genes are TRBV11-3 and TRBJ2-5; TRBD2 matches 14 bases. This CDR3 has 18 residues. V was clipped by 5 bases and J by 3 bases; unmatched bases: 11. Germline V CDR1 and CDR2: SGHNT, YENEEA. The CDR3 DNA follows: TGTGCCAGCAGCAACACCGGGACTAGCGGGAGTCGGGAAGAGACCCAGTACTTC. This gives the protein CASSNTGTSGSREETQYF.

The sample holds a few counts of this clone. This sequence joins TRBV2 and TRBJ1-6, with TRBD1 matching 7 bases. Germline V lookup: CDR1 SNHLY, CDR2 FYNNEI. The CDR3 is 13 amino acids. V was pared by 6 bases and J by 10 bases, with 6 bases of the junction left unmatched. CDR3 nucleotides: TGTGCCAGCAGGGAACAGGGGTACTCACCCCTCCACTTT. Translation gives CASREQGYSPLHF.

The V and J genes are TRBV28 and TRBJ1-1; the D gene is possibly TRBD1 (5 bases). The CDR3 consists of 14 residues. V was shortened by 7 bases and J by 2 bases, with 14 bases between the two germline ends. Germline CDR1 is MDHEN and CDR2 is SYDVKM. DNA of the CDR3: TGTGCCAGCACCCTTGGGGCACTAAACACTGAAGCTTTCTTT. Translation: CASTLGALNTEAFF. Variable domain in full (rest from reference TRBV28 and TRBJ1-1): DVKVTQSSRYLVKRTGEKVFLECVQDMDHENMFWYRQDPGLGLRLIYFSYDVKMKEKGDIPEGYSVSREKKERFSLILESASTNQTSMYLCASTLGALNTEAFFGQGTRLTVV.

The chain employs TRBV18 and TRBJ2-7; tentative D call: TRBD1 (7 bases). Trimming removed 3 bases at V and 2 bases at J, with 14 bases between. Germline CDR1 KGHSH, CDR2 LQKENI. The CDR3 consists of 15 residues. CDR3 region: CASSPWRDRAYEQYF. The DNA of the CDR3 is TGTGCCAGCTCACCTTGGAGGGACAGAGCCTACGAGCAGTACTTC.

The chain uses TRBV7-9 and TRBJ1-3; 8 bases map to TRBD1. Germline V gives CDR1 SEHNR, CDR2 FQNEAQ (reference sequence). The CDR3 loop spans 12 amino acids. The CDR3 nucleotides are TGTTCCGGCTCGACAGGGGAAGGCACCATATATTTT. It is translated as CSGSTGEGTIYF.

This rearrangement joins TRBV7-9 to TRBJ1-2; perhaps TRBD1 as D (5 bases). The CDR3 is 16 residues long. Per the germline V gene, CDR1 is SEHNR and CDR2 is FQNEAQ (reference sequence). V lost 1 base to trimming and J lost 2 bases, with 14 bases between them. The CDR3 is CASSLGASGSNYGYTF. CDR3 coding DNA: TGTGCCAGCAGCTTAGGGGCTTCAGGGTCCAACTATGGCTACACCTTC. Full variable domain (remainder filled in from reference TRBV7-9 and TRBJ1-2): DTGVSQNPRHKITKRGQNVTFRCDPISEHNRLYWYRQTLGQGPEFLTYFQNEAQLEKSRLLSDRFSAERPKGSFSTLEIQRTEQGDSAMYLCASSLGASGSNYGYTFGSGTRLTVV.

V gene TRBV13 combines with J gene TRBJ2-7; 10 positions agree with TRBD1. The J segment lost 0 bases and the V segment lost 4 bases, leaving 3 bases of the junction unmatched. The CDR3 covers 15 residues. The V gene's germline CDR1 is PRHDT and CDR2 FYEKMQ (reference sequence). The chain's CDR3 is CASSSRDRGSYEQYF. The CDR3 DNA reads as TGTGCCAGCAGCTCCCGGGACAGGGGCTCCTACGAGCAGTACTTC.

This clone came up a few times. The V and J genes are TRBV4-1 and TRBJ1-1, with TRBD1 matching over 7 bases. This CDR3 spans 16 amino acids. The V segment lost 0 bases and the J segment 8 bases; nucleotides outside the gene matches: 12. From germline, CDR1 is MGHRA and CDR2 YSYEKL. The CDR3 DNA follows: TGCGCCAGCAGCCAAGAAGGAAACCGGGACAGTGAAGAAGCTTTCTTT. Translation gives CASSQEGNRDSEEAFF.

The chain joins TRBV28 to TRBJ2-7; 8 nucleotides align to TRBD2. The CDR3 runs 14 residues. Germline-derived CDR1 and CDR2 are MDHEN and SYDVKM. Unmatched junction bases numbered 8, after V lost 8 bases and J lost 2 bases. The CDR3 protein is CASLGREGTYEQYF. CDR3 sequence (DNA): TGTGCCAGCCTTGGCCGGGAGGGGACCTACGAGCAGTACTTC.

This chain links TRBV9 with TRBJ2-2, with 12 nucleotides matching TRBD2. Germline V lookup: CDR1 SGDLS, CDR2 YYNGEE. V was clipped by 6 bases and J by 2 bases; unmatched bases: 5. CDR3 length: 16 amino acids. The CDR3 nucleotides read TGTGCCAGCACTAGGACTAGCGGGGCAAACACCGGGGAGCTGTTTTTT. Protein sequence: CASTRTSGANTGELFF.

The rearrangement uses TRBV10-3 and TRBJ1-1, with D maybe TRBD1 (6 bases). V was trimmed by 2 bases and J by 6 bases, leaving 10 bases between them. CDR3 size: 13 residues. Germline V gene data show CDR1 as ENHRY and CDR2 as SYGVKD. The CDR3 sequence is CAISEVRQAEAFF. CDR3 bases: TGTGCCATCAGTGAGGTAAGACAGGCTGAAGCTTTCTTT.

J is TRBJ2-1 and V is TRBV5-4; 9 nucleotides agree with TRBD1. The CDR3 runs to 16 residues. J lost 6 bases, V lost 4 bases, and 11 bases had no gene match. The germline CDR1 and CDR2 sequences are SGHNT and YYREEE (reference sequence). The CDR3 region is CASSGGQGAGINEQFF. CDR3 DNA: TGTGCCAGCAGCGGGGGACAGGGCGCGGGGATCAATGAGCAGTTCTTC.

The V call is TRBV4-2, the J call TRBJ2-1; TRBD2 might be the D (6 bases). Trimming removed 0 bases at V and 2 bases at J, with 8 bases between. The CDR3 totals 15 residues. The V gene's germline CDR1 is LGHNA and CDR2 YNFKEQ. CDR3 DNA: TGTGCCAGCAGCCAAGATACGGGAGCCTACAATGAGCAGTTCTTC. It translates to CASSQDTGAYNEQFF.

This sequence joins TRBV5-1 and TRBJ1-6, with 8 bases identical to TRBD1. V lost 0 bases and J lost 10; bases outside the gene matches: 6. The CDR3 is made up of 15 amino acids. From germline, CDR1 is SGHRS and CDR2 YFSETQ. CDR3 in amino acids: CASSLAGTGVSPLHF. In nucleotides, the CDR3 is TGCGCCAGCAGCTTGGCCGGGACAGGCGTATCACCCCTCCACTTT. Full variable domain (missing parts from reference TRBV5-1 and TRBJ1-6): KAGVTQTPRYLIKTRGQQVTLSCSPISGHRSVSWYQQTPGQGLQFLFEYFSETQRNKGNFPGRFSGRQFSNSRSEMNVSTLELGDSALYLCASSLAGTGVSPLHFGNGTRLTVT.

V and J are TRBV11-2 and TRBJ2-3; D call uncertain. The length of the CDR3 is 13 residues. Germline loops: CDR1 SGHAT, CDR2 FQNNGV. The germline V and J ends were trimmed by 4 bases and 3 bases, with 8 bases remaining between them. CDR3 sequence reads: CASSSRQTDTQYF. The CDR3 bases are TGTGCCAGCAGCTCCAGACAAACAGATACGCAGTATTTT.

The CDR3 DNA is TGTGCCAGCAGCTATAAGCCCCTGAACACTGAAGCTTTCTTT. Translation gives CASSYKPLNTEAFF. The chain links TRBV13 to TRBJ1-1; the D is unclear. The CDR3 extends over 14 amino acids. V lost 4 bases and J lost 0, with 9 bases in between. Germline loops: CDR1 PRHDT, CDR2 FYEKMQ (reference sequence). The entire variable domain, with the rest obtained from reference TRBV13 and TRBJ1-1, is as follows: AAGVIQSPRHLIKEKRETATLKCYPIPRHDTVYWYQQGPGQDPQFLISFYEKMQSDKGSIPDRFSAQQFSDYHSELNMSSLELGDSALYFCASSYKPLNTEAFFGQGTRLTVV.

The rearrangement uses TRBV6-1 and TRBJ1-3; D not certain. This CDR3 has 15 amino acids. With 4 bases removed from V and 1 base from J, the gap between germline ends came to 11 bases. Germline CDR1 is MNHNS and CDR2 is SASEGT. CDR3 protein: CASSVQSGSGNTIYF. The CDR3 region has the DNA TGTGCCAGCAGTGTCCAGTCGGGTTCTGGAAACACCATATATTTT.